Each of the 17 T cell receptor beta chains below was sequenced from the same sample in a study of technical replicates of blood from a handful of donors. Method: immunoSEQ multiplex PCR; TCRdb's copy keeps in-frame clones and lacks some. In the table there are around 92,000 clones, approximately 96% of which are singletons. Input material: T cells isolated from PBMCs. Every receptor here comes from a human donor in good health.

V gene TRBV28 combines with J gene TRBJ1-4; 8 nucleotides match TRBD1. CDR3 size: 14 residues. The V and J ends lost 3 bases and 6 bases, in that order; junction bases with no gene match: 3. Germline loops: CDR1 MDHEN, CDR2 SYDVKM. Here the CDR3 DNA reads TGTGCCAGCAGTTTGGCGGACAGGGATGAAAAACTGTTTTTT. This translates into CASSLADRDEKLFF.

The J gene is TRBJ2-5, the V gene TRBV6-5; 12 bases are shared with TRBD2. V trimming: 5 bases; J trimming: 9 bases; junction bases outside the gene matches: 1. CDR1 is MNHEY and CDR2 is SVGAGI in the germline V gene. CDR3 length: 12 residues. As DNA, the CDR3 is TGTGCCAGCAGTCGGACTAGCGGGGCCCAGTACTTC. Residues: CASSRTSGAQYF.

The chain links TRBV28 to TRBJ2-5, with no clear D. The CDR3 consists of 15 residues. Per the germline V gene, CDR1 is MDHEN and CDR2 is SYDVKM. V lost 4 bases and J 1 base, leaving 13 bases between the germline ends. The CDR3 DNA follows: TGTGCCAGCAGTTCTCCCCCGAGCGCCCAAGAGACCCAGTACTTC. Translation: CASSSPPSAQETQYF. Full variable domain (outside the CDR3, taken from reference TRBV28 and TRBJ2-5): DVKVTQSSRYLVKRTGEKVFLECVQDMDHENMFWYRQDPGLGLRLIYFSYDVKMKEKGDIPEGYSVSREKKERFSLILESASTNQTSMYLCASSSPPSAQETQYFGPGTRLLVL.

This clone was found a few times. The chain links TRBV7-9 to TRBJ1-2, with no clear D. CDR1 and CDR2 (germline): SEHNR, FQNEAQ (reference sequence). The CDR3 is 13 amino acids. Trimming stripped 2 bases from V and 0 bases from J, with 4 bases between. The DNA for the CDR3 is TGTGCCAGCAGCTTAACGGCTAACTATGGCTACACCTTC. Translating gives CASSLTANYGYTF.

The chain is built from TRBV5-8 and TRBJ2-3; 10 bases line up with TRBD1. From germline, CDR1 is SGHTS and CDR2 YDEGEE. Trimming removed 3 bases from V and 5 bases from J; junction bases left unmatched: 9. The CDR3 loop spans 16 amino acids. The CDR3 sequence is CASSSLTGGRGDTQYF. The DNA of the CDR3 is TGTGCCAGCAGCTCCCTGACAGGGGGCCGGGGAGATACGCAGTATTTT.

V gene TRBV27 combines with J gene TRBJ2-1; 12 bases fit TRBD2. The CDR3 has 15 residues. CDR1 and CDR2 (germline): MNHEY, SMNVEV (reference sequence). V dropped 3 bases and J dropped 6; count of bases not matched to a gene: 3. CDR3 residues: CASSLETSGSNEQFF. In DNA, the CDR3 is TGTGCCAGCAGTTTGGAGACTAGCGGGAGCAATGAGCAGTTCTTC.

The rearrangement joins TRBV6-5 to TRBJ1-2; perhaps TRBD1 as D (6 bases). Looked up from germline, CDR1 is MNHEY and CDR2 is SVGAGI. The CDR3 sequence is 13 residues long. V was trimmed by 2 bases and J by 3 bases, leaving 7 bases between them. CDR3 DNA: TGTGCCAGCAGTTACCCAGGGGACTATGGCTACACCTTC. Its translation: CASSYPGDYGYTF.

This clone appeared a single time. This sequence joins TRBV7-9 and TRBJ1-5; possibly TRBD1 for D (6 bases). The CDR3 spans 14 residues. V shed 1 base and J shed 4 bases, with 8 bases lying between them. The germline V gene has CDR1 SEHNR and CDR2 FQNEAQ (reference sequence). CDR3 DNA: TGTGCCAGCAGCTTAGGGACAGATAATCAGCCCCAGCATTTT. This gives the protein CASSLGTDNQPQHF.

CDR3 coding DNA: TGTGCCAGCAGCTCGGGACAGGGGACCTATGGCTACACCTTC. This translates into CASSSGQGTYGYTF. The chain joins TRBV28 to TRBJ1-2; 10 bases are a match to TRBD1. CDR3 length: 14 amino acids. Losses at the gene ends were 6 bases for V and 4 bases for J; bases not matched to a gene: 5. Germline V gene sequence: CDR1 MDHEN, CDR2 SYDVKM.

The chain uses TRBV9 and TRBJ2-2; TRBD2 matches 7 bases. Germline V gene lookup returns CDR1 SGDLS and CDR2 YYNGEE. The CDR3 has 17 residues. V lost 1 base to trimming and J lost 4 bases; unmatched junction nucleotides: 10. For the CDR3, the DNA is TGTGCCAGCAGCGTATCTTCGGTGACTAGCAGCACCGGGGAGCTGTTTTTT. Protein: CASSVSSVTSSTGELFF. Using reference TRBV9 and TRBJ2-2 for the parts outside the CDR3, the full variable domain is DSGVTQTPKHLITATGQRVTLRCSPRSGDLSVYWYQQSLDQGLQFLIQYYNGEERAKGNILERFSAQQFPDLHSELNLSSLELGDSALYFCASSVSSVTSSTGELFFGEGSRLTVL.

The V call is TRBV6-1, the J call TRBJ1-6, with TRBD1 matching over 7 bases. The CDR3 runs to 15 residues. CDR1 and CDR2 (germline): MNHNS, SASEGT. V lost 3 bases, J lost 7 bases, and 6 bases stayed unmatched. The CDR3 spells CASSDGDRDNSPLHF. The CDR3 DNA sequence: TGTGCCAGCAGTGATGGAGACAGGGACAATTCACCCCTCCACTTT.

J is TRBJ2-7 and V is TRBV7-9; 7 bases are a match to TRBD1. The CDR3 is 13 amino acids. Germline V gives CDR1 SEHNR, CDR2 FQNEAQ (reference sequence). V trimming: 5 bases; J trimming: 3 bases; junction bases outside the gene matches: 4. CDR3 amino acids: CASSPRTGYEQYF. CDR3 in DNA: TGTGCCAGCAGCCCGAGGACAGGCTACGAGCAGTACTTC.

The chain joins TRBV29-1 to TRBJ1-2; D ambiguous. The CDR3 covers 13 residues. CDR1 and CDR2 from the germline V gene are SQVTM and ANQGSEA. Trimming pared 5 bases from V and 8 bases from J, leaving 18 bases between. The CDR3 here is CSVNLSGFRGYTF. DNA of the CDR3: TGCAGCGTTAACTTATCGGGGTTCAGGGGCTACACCTTC.

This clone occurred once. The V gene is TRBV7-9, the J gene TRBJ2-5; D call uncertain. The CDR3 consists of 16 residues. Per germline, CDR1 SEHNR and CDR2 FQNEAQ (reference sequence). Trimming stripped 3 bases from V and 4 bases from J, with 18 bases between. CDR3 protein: CASSLVDGAHRETQYF. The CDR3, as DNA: TGTGCCAGCAGCTTGGTTGACGGCGCGCACAGAGAGACCCAGTACTTC.

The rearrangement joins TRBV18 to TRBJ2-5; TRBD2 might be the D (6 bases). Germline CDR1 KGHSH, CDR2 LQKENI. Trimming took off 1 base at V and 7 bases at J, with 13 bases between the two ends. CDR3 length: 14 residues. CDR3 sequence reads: CASSPLGTPGTQYF. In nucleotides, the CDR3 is TGTGCCAGCTCACCACTTGGGACTCCGGGGACCCAGTACTTC.

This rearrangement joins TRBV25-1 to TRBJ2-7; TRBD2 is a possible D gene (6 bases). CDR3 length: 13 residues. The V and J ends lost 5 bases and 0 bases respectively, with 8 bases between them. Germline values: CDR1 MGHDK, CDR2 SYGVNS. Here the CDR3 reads CASSPDYSYEQYF. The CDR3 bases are TGTGCCAGCAGTCCGGACTACTCCTACGAGCAGTACTTC.

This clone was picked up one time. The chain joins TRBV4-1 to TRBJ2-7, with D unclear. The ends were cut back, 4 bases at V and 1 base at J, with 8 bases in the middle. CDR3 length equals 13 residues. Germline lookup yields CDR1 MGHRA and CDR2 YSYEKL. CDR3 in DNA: TGCGCCAGCAGCCGGGCAGAATCCTACGAGCAGTACTTC. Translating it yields CASSRAESYEQYF.